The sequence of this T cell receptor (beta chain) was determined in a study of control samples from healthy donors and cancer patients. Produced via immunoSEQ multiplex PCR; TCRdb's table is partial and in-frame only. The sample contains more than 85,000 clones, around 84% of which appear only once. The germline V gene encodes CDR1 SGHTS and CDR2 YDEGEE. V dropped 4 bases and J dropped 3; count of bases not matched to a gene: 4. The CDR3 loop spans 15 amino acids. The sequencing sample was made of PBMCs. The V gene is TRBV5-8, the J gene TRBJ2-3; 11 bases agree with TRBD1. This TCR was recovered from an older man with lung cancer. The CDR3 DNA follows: TGTGCCAGCAGCCACGGACAGGGGGCGACAGATACGCAGTATTTT. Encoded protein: CASSHGQGATDTQYF.